This T cell receptor beta chain was obtained from a study of vaccination and CD4 T cells after COVID-19. Whole-study context: Typically, post-vaccine samples were obtained a median approximately 74 days after dose two, within a range of 14 to 241.

Described treatment: roughly nine-day PBMC culture with coronavirus spike peptide pools or control peptides (ViraFEST assay). Expanded clonotypes were found by TCR sequencing after peptide-pool stimulation (ViraFEST). Each of days 3 and 7 saw half the medium replaced by fresh IL-2 medium. Details on this clonotype: Its antigen is unknown.

This CDR3 is built from 14 residues. V lost 9 bases to trimming and J lost 2 bases, with 17 bases between them. From germline, CDR1 is MNHNS and CDR2 SASEGT. Oncomine TCR Beta short-read sequencing was applied to DNA from cultured CD4+ T cells. TCRdb redid the calling of the PCR reads with MiXCR, one entry per CDR3 protein. This table has around 20,000 distinct CDR3 sequences, around 43% appearing once. The sequencing sample was made of CD4+ T cells from blood, cultured in vitro. The TCR sequence derives from a human donor who had recovered from COVID-19. The chain employs TRBV6-1 and TRBJ2-7, with D perhaps TRBD2 (5 bases). This CDR3 reads CASKADLWAYEQYF. In DNA, the CDR3 is TGTGCCAGTAAAGCGGACCTATGGGCCTACGAGCAGTACTTC.